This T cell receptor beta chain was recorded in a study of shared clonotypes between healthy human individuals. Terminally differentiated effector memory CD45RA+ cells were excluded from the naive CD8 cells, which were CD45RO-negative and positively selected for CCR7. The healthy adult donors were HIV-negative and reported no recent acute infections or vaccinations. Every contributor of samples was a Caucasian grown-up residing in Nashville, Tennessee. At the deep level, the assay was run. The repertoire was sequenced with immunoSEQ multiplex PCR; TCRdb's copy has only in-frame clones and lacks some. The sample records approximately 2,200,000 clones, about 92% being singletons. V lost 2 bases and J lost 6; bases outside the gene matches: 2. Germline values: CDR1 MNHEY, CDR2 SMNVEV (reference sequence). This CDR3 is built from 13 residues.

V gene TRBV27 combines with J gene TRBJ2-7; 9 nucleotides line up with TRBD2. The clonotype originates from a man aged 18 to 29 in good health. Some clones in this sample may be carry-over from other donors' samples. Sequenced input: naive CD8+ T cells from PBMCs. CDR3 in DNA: TGTGCCAGCAGTTTACTAGCGGGACGCGAGCAGTACTTC. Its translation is CASSLLAGREQYF.